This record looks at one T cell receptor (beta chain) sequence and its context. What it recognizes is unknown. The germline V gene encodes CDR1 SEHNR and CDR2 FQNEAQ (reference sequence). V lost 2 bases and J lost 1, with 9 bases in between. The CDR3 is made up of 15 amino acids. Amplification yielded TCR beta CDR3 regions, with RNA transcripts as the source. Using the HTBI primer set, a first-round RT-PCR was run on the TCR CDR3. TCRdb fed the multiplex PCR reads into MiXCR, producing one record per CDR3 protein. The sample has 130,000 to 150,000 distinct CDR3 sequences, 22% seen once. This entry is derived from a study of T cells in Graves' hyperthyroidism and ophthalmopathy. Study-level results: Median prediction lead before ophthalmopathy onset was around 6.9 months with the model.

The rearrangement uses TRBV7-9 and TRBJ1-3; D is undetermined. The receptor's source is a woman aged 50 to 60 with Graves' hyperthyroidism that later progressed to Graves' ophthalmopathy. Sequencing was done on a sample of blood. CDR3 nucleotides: TGTGCCAGCAGCTTAAGTCGGGGTTCTGGAAACACCATATATTTT. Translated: CASSLSRGSGNTIYF.